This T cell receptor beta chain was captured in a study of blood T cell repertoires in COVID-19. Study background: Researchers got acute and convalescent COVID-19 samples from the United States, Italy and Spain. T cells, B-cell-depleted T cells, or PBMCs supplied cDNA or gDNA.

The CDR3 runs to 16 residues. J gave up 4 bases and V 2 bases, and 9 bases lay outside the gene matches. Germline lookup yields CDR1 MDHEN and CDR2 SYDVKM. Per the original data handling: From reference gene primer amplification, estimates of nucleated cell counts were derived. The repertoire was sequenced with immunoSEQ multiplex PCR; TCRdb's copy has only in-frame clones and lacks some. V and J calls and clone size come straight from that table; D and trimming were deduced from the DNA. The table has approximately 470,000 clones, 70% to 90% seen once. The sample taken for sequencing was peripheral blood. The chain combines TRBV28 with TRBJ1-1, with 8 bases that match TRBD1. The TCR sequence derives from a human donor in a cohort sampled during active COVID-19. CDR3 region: CASSLAAGGRFTEAFF. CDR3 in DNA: TGTGCCAGCAGTTTAGCGGCAGGGGGCCGGTTCACTGAAGCTTTCTTT. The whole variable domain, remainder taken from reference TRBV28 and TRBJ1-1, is DVKVTQSSRYLVKRTGEKVFLECVQDMDHENMFWYRQDPGLGLRLIYFSYDVKMKEKGDIPEGYSVSREKKERFSLILESASTNQTSMYLCASSLAAGGRFTEAFFGQGTRLTVV.